One T cell receptor (beta chain) is described in this entry. Using a J-beta primer mix together with a sample-barcoded 5' primer, a second PCR was run for roughly 6 to 12 cycles. TCRdb reprocessed the 5' RACE reads via MiXCR and lists one record per CDR3 protein. Of about 1.4 million distinct CDR3 sequences in the sample, 45% to 70% were seen once. Trimming left V 11 bases short and J 5 bases short, with 9 bases between. In germline, CDR1 is LGHDT, CDR2 YNNKEL (reference sequence). The length of the CDR3 is 11 residues. This record comes from a study of blood T cells in healthy people across ages. Specimen: blood. This chain links TRBV3-1 with TRBJ2-2, with no clear D. The source of this sequence is a man aged 18-30 years in good health. The CDR3 is CAREWTGELFF. The DNA for the CDR3 is TGTGCCCGTGAATGGACCGGGGAGCTGTTTTTT.